Sequencing of this T cell receptor beta chain was carried out in a study of tumor-infiltrating lymphocytes in primary liver carcinoma. As for the study in general: The patients had histopathologically diagnosed primary liver carcinoma, and their disease was treated by surgical resection. Donors had hepatocellular carcinoma or combined HCC and intrahepatic cholangiocarcinoma.

Overall study findings and caveats: The top-250-clone fraction was significantly higher in tumors than in blood (p = 0.039).

This clonotype has just one count. Its antigen is still unknown. One end of the junction does not line up with germline, which may come from a read error. With a constant-region primer, TCR beta cDNA was made from roughly 500 ng of total RNA. Libraries of TCR beta came from three nested multiplex PCR rounds with slightly modified ARM-PCR. A single record per CDR3 protein comes from TCRdb applying MiXCR to the multiplex PCR reads. This table has almost 200,000 distinct CDR3 sequences, less than 65% appearing once. For blood RNA, unsorted whole blood served as the source, and germline DNA was extracted too. The sample was peripheral blood. This sequence was found in a woman aged 60 to 75 with primary liver carcinoma and hepatitis B virus infection.

The CDR3 nucleotides are TGCAGCGTAAAGGGATCCGGGAAGCTGTTTTTT. Translating it yields CSVKGSGKLFF. V is TRBV29-1 and J is TRBJ2-2; D perhaps matches TRBD2 (5 bases). Germline V lookup: CDR1 SQVTM, CDR2 ANQGSEA. The CDR3 is 11 amino acids.